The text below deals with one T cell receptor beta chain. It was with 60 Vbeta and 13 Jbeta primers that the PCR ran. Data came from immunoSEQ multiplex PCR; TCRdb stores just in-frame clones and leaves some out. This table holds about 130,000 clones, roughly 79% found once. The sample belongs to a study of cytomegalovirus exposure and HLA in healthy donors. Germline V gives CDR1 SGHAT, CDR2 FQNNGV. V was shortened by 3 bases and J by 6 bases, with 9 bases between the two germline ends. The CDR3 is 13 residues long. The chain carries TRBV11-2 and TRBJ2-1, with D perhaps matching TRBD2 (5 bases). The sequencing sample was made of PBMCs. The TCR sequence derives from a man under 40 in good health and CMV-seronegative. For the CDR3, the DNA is TGTGCCAGCAGCTTCATCGGGGTCAATGAGCAGTTCTTC. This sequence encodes CASSFIGVNEQFF.